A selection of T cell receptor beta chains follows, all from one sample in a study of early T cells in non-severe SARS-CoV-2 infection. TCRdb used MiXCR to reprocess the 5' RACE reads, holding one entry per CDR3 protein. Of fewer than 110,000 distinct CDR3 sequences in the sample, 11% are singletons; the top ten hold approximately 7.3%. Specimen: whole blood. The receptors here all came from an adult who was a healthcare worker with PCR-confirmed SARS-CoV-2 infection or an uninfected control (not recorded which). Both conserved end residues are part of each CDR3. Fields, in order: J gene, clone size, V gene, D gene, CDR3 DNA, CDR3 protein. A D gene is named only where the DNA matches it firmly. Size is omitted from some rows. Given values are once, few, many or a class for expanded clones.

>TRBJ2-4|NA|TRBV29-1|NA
TGCAGCGTAGGTGAGGGGGACATTCAGTACTTC
CSVGEGDIQYF
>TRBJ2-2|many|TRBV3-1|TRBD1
TGTGCCAGCAGCCAAGCTGGGACAGGGATCGGCGGGGAGCTGTTTTTT
CASSQAGTGIGGELFF
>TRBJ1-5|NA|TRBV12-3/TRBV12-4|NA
TGTGCCAGCGCTCGCGTGGTTGGCAATCAGCCCCAGCATTTT
CASARVVGNQPQHF
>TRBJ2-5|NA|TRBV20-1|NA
TGCAGTGCTAGTCGGTCCGGGTACCAAGAGACCCAGTACTTC
CSASRSGYQETQYF
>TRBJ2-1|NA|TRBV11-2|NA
TGTGCCACCGAGGGCGAGTGGAGGCCTGAGCAGTTCTTC
CATEGEWRPEQFF
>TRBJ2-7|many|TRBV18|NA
TGTGCCAGCTCACCAGGCGGCCGTCGCTACGAGCAGTACTTC
CASSPGGRRYEQYF
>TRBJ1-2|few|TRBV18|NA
TGTGCCAGCTCACCACCCTCACAGGCTAACTATGGCTACACCTTC
CASSPPSQANYGYTF
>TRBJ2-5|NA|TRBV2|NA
TGTGCCAGCAGTGCGACTCCACAAGTTGCCCAGTACTTC
CASSATPQVAQYF
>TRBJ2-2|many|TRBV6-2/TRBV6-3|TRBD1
TGTGCCAGCAGTTCGGGACAGCCCACCGGGGAGCTGTTTTTT
CASSSGQPTGELFF
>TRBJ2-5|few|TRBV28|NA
TGTGCCAGCTCGGACGGCGGAAAGACCCAGTACTTC
CASSDGGKTQYF
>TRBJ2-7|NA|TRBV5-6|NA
TGTGCCAGCAGCTTGTCCGGGGACTCGGGGCAGTACTTC
CASSLSGDSGQYF
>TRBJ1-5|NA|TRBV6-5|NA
TGTGCCAGCAGTTCCGATTTCTATCAGCCCCAGCATTTT
CASSSDFYQPQHF
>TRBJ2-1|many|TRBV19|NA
TGTGCCAGTAGTATGGTGCGCAACCCCAATGAGCAGTTCTTC
CASSMVRNPNEQFF
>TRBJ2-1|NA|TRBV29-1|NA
TGCAGCGTTCCGACGGGAGCCCCCAACAATGAGCAGTTCTTC
CSVPTGAPNNEQFF
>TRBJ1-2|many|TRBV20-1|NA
TGCAGTGCTAGAGATTGGGGGCCCTATGGCTACACCTTC
CSARDWGPYGYTF
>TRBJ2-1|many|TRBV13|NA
TGTGCCAGCAGCTTAATGCGGGACTCCTACAATGAGCAGTTCTTC
CASSLMRDSYNEQFF
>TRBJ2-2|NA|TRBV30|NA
TGTGCCTGGAGAGTGCAGGGGTCGGGGGAGCTGTTTTTT
CAWRVQGSGELFF
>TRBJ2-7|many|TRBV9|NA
TGTGCCAGCAGCGATGGGGGAAACTACGAGCAGTACTTC
CASSDGGNYEQYF
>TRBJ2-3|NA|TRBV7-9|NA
TGTGCCAGCACCCGGGACTCGAGCACAGATACGCAGTATTTT
CASTRDSSTDTQYF
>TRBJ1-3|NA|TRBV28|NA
TGTGCCAGCAGTCCCCATGACCGTGGAACCATATATTTT
CASSPHDRGTIYF
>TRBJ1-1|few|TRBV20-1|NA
TGCAGTGCTAGGATTGCAGGGGCGGATGGCACTGAAGCTTTCTTT
CSARIAGADGTEAFF
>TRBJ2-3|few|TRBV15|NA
TGTGCCACAGCAATACTCAGCACAGATACGCAGTATTTT
CATAILSTDTQYF
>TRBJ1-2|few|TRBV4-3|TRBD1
TGCGCCAGCAGCCAAGTGTCGGGACAGAATGGCTACACCTTC
CASSQVSGQNGYTF
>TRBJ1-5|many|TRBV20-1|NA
TGCAGTGCTCCATTAGGGGCAGGGAGCAATCAGCCCCAGCATTTT
CSAPLGAGSNQPQHF
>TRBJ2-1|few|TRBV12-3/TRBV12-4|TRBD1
TGTGCCAGCAACCAGGGGGCTGGTGAGCAGTTCTTC
CASNQGAGEQFF
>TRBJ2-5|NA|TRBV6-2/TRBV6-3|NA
TGTGCCAGCAGTCCACGAGTCCGAGAGACCCAGTACTTC
CASSPRVRETQYF
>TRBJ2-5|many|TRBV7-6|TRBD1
TGTGCCAGCAGTTCCCGGACAGGGCCAATGTCTTGGACCCAGTACTTC
CASSSRTGPMSWTQYF
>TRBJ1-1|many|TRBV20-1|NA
TGCAGTGCTAGAGGCCAAGGGGTTCGGGACACTGAAGCTTTCTTT
CSARGQGVRDTEAFF
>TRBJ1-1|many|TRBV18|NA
TGTGCCAGCTCACCGGGGGGGAGGGCTGAAGCTTTCTTT
CASSPGGRAEAFF
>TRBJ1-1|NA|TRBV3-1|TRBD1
TGTGCCAGCAGCCTCCAATCCGGGACAGCCAACACTGAAGCTTTCTTT
CASSLQSGTANTEAFF
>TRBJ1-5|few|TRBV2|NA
TGTGCCAGCAGTGTTCAACAGGGTAATCAGCCCCAGCATTTT
CASSVQQGNQPQHF
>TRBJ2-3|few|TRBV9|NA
TGTGCCAGCAGCGTAGGAGGGATTACAGATACGCAGTATTTT
CASSVGGITDTQYF
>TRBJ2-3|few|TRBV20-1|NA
TGCAGTGCCCGCGCTAGCGCTAGCACAGATACGCAGTATTTT
CSARASASTDTQYF
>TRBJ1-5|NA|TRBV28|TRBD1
TGTGCCAGCAGTTTAATGGGACAGGGTAGCAATCAGCCCCAGCATTTT
CASSLMGQGSNQPQHF